Here is one T cell receptor beta chain with its context. What it binds is unknown. Corrective cardiac operations yielded the resected thymus tissue. Finnish infants who were healthy and having corrective surgery for congenital heart defects made up the donors. The sample is drawn from a study of human thymus T cells. The repertoire was sequenced with immunoSEQ multiplex PCR; TCRdb's copy has only in-frame clones and lacks some. This table holds about 78,000 clones, 95% to 98% found once. Whole-study findings and limits: Repertoires sampled from thymus and blood appeared biased in V and J gene usage. Related work showed strongly overlapping thymic repertoires across unrelated individuals.

This CDR3 contains 15 residues. From germline, CDR1 is SEHNR and CDR2 FQNEAQ (reference sequence). The V end was cut by 5 bases, the J end by 4 bases, with 17 bases between. The clonotype comes from a boy in the first two years of life with a congenital heart defect but otherwise immunologically healthy. The chain combines TRBV7-9 with TRBJ2-5, with D perhaps TRBD2 (6 bases). Sequencing was performed on thymus tissue. In nucleotides, the CDR3 is TGTGCCAGCAGCCGACACCCGGGAGCAACAGAGACCCAGTACTTC. Translation gives CASSRHPGATETQYF.